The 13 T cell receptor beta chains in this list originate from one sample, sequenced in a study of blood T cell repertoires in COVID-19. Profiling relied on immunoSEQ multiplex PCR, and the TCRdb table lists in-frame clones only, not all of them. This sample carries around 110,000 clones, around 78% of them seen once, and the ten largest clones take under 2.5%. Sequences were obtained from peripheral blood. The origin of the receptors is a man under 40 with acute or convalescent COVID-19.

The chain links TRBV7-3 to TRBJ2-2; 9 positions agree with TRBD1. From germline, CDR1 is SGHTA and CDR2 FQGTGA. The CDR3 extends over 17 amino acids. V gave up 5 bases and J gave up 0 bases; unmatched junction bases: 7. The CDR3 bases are TGTGCCAGCAGCCCTCGTCGACAGGGGGCGAACACCGGGGAGCTGTTTTTT. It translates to CASSPRRQGANTGELFF.

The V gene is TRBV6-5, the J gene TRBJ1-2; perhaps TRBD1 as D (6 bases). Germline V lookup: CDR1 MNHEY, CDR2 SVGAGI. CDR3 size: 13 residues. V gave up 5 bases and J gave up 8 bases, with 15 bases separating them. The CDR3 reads CASSPQGRRGYTF. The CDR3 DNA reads TGTGCCAGCAGTCCACAGGGACGTCGCGGCTACACCTTC.

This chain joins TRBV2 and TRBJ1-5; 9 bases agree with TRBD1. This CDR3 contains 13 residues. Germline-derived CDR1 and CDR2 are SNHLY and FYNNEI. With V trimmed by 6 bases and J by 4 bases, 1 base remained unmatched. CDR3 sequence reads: CASSGQGNQPQHF. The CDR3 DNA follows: TGTGCCAGCAGCGGACAGGGGAATCAGCCCCAGCATTTT.

Written as DNA, the CDR3 is TGTGCCAGCAGCTTGGGGACAGGTGGGACTGAAGCTTTCTTT. It codes for CASSLGTGGTEAFF. The chain combines TRBV5-8 with TRBJ1-1, with 7 bases aligning to TRBD1. There are 14 residues in the CDR3. The germline CDR1 and CDR2 sequences are SGHTS and YDEGEE. V lost 0 bases, J lost 5 bases, and 4 bases stayed unmatched.

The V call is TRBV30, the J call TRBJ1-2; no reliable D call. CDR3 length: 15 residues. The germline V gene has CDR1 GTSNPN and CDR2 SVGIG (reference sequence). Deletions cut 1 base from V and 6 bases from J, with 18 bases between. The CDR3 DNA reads TGTGCCTGGAGTGCTCAACGAATTCTAATCGATGGCTACACCTTC. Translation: CAWSAQRILIDGYTF.

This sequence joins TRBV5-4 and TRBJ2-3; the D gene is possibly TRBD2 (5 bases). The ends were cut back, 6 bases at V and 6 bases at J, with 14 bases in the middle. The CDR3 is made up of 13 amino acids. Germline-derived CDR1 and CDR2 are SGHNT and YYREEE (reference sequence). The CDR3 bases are TGTGCCAGCACCCATGGAGGATCGGATACGCAGTATTTT. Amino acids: CASTHGGSDTQYF.

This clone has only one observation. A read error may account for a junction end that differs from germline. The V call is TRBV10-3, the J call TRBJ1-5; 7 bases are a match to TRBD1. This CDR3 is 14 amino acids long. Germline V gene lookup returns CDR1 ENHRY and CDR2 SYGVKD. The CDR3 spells CAISTGQSIQPQHF. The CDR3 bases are TGTGCCATCAGCACGGGACAGAGCATTCAGCCCCAGCATTTT.

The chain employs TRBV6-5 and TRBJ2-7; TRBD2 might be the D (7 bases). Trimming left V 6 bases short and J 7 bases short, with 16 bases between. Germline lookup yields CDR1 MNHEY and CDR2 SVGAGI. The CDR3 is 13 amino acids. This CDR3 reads CASSALGGAEQYV. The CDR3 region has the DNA TGTGCCAGCAGCGCTTTAGGGGGGGCTGAGCAGTACGTC.

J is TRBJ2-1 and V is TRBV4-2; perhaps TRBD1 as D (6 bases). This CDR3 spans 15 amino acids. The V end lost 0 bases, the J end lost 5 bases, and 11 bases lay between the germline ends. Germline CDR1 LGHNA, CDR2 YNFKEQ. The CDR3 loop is CASSQDLGAHNEQFF. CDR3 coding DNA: TGTGCCAGCAGCCAAGACCTGGGGGCTCACAATGAGCAGTTCTTC.

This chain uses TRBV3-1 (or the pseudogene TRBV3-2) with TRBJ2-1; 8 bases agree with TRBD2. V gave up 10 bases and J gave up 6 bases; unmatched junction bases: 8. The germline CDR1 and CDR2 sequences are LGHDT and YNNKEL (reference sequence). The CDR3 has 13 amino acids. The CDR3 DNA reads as TGTGCCAACCATTATGCGGGGGGCAATGAGCAGTTCTTC. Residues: CANHYAGGNEQFF.

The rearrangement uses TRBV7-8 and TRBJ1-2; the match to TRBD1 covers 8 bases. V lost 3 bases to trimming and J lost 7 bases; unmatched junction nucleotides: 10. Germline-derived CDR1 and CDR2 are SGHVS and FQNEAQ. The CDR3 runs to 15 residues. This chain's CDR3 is CASSFQGAPTIGYTF. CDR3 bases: TGTGCCAGCAGCTTCCAGGGGGCCCCAACCATTGGCTACACCTTC.

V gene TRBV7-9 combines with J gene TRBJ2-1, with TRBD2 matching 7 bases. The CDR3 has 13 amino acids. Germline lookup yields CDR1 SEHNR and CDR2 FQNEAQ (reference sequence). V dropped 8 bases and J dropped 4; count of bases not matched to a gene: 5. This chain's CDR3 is CASSGGLYNEQFF. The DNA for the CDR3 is TGTGCCAGCTCCGGGGGACTATACAATGAGCAGTTCTTC. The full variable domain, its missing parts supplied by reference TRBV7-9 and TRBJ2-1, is DTGVSQNPRHKITKRGQNVTFRCDPISEHNRLYWYRQTLGQGPEFLTYFQNEAQLEKSRLLSDRFSAERPKGSFSTLEIQRTEQGDSAMYLCASSGGLYNEQFFGPGTRLTVL.

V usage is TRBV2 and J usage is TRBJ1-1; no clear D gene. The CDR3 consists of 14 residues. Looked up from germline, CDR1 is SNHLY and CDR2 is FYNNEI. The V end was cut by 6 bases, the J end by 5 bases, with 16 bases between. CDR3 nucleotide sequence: TGTGCCAGCAGGACTGACGGCGTGAGAACTGAAGCTTTCTTT. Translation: CASRTDGVRTEAFF.